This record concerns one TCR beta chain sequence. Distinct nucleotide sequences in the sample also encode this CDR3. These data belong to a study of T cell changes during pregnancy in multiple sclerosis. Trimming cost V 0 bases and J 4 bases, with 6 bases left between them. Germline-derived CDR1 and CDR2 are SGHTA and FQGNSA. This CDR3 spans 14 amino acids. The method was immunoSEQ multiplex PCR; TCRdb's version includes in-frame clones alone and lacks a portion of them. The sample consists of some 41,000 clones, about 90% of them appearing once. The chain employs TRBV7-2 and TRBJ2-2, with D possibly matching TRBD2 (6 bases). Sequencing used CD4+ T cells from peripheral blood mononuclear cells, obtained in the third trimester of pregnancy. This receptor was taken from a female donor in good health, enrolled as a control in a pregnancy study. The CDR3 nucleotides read TGTGCCAGCAGCTTAGCGGGGGGCACCGGGGAGCTGTTTTTT. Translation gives CASSLAGGTGELFF.